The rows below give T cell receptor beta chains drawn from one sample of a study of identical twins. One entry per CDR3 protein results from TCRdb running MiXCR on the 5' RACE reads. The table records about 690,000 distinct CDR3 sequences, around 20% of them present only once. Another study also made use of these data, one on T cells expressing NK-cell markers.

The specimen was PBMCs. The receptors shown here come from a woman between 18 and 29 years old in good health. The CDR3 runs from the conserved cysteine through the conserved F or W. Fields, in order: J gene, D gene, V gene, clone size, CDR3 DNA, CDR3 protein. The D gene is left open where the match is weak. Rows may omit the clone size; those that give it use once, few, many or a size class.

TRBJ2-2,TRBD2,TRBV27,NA,TGTGCCAGCGGACTAGCGGCTCCGAACACCGGGGAGCTGTTTTTT,CASGLAAPNTGELFF
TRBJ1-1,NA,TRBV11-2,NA,TGTGCCAGCAGCTTCGCCATTACTGACACTGAAGCTTTCTTT,CASSFAITDTEAFF
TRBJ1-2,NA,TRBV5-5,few,TGTGCCAGCAGCTTGCTGGGGGCGAATGGCTACACCTTC,CASSLLGANGYTF
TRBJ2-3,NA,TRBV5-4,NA,TGTGCCAGCAGCGGGATGGCGGGAAGCACAGATACGCAGTATTTT,CASSGMAGSTDTQYF
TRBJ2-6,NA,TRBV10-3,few,TGTGCCACCAGCCCCTCTGGGGCCAACGTCCTGACTTTC,CATSPSGANVLTF
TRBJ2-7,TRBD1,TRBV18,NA,TGTGCCAGCTCGCAGCAGGGGGATCGTCTCTACGAGCAGTACTTC,CASSQQGDRLYEQYF
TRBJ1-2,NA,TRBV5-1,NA,TGCGCCAGCAGCTTGGGAGGGGAAGTCGGCTACACCTTC,CASSLGGEVGYTF
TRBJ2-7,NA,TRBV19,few,TGTGCCAGTATTGGGGCGGGCTACGAGCAGTACTTC,CASIGAGYEQYF
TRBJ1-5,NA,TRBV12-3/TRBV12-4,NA,TGTGCCAGCGCGACGGGGGCCGATCAGCCCCAGCATTTT,CASATGADQPQHF
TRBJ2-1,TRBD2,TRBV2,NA,TGTGCCAGCAGTGATGGGACTAGCGGGTGGCCCTACAATGAGCAGTTCTTC,CASSDGTSGWPYNEQFF
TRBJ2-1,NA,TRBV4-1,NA,TGCGCCAGCAGCCAAGATGCCCGGGATACCTCCTACAATGAGCAGTTCTTC,CASSQDARDTSYNEQFF
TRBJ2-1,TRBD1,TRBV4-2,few,TGTGCCAGCAGCCTGTCGTGGCAGGGGGTACAACCAAGCAGGAAGGATGAGCAGTTCTTC,CASSLSWQGVQPSRKDEQFF
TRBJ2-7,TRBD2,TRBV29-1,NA,TGCAGCGCTAGTGGGACTAGCGGGCGGACCGAGCAGTACTTC,CSASGTSGRTEQYF
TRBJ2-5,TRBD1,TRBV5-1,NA,TGCGCCAGCGCCCTGACAGGGTATCGGGAGACCCAGTACTTC,CASALTGYRETQYF
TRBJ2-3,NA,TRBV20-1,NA,TGCAGTGCTAGAGATCCCTTACTAACGGGGATCCGCACAGATACGCAGTATTTT,CSARDPLLTGIRTDTQYF
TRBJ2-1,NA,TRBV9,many,TGTGCCAGCAGCGTAGGAGCGGAGCCTTGGACCTACAATGAGCAGTTCTTC,CASSVGAEPWTYNEQFF
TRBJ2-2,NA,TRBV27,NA,TGTGCCAGCAGGCTAAGGGGGGGCACCGGGGAGCTGTTTTTT,CASRLRGGTGELFF
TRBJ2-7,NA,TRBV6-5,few,TGTGCCAGCAGTTACTCATCTAGCTCTAACTACGAGCAGTACTTC,CASSYSSSSNYEQYF
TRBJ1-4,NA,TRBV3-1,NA,TGTGCCAGCAGCCCCAGATCCGGAGGCGAAAAACTGTTTTTT,CASSPRSGGEKLFF
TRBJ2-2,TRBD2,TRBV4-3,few,TGCGCCAGCAGCCAAGATTCTAGCGGGAGTGTGACCGGGGAGCTGTTTTTT,CASSQDSSGSVTGELFF
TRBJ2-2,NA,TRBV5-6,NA,TGTGCCAGCAGCCTTACTCCGGTGGCCGGGGAGCTGTTTTTT,CASSLTPVAGELFF
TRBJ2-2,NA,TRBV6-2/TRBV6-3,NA,TGTGCCAGCAAAATAACCGCGGCGAACACCGGGGAGCTGTTTTTT,CASKITAANTGELFF
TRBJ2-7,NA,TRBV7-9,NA,TGTGCCAGCAGCTTGGCACCCTCGATAGACGAGCAGTACTTC,CASSLAPSIDEQYF
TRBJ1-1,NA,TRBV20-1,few,TGCAGTGCTAGTTTACAGGGACGATTCACTGAAGCTTTCTTT,CSASLQGRFTEAFF
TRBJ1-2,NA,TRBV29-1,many,TGCAGCGTTGATTGGTGGGACCGAGAAATCTCCTACTATGGCTACACCTTC,CSVDWWDREISYYGYTF
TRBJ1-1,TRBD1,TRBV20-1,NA,TGCAGTGCTAGTCATGACAGGGACAACACTGAAGCTTTCTTT,CSASHDRDNTEAFF
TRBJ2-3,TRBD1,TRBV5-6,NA,TGTGCCACCAGGACAGGGTCATCAGATACGCAGTATTTT,CATRTGSSDTQYF
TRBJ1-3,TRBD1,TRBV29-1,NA,TGCAGCGTTGGGACAGGTCCGAGCCCGAACACCATATATTTT,CSVGTGPSPNTIYF
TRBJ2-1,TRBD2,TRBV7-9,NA,TGTGCCAGCAGCTTAACCCTAGCGGAGAGGGATGAGCAGTTCTTC,CASSLTLAERDEQFF
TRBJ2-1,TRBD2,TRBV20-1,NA,TGCAGTGCTACTAGCGGGAGCTGGAATGAGCAGTTCTTC,CSATSGSWNEQFF
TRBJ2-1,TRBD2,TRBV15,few,TGTGCCACCAGCAGAGGAACTAGCGGGAGATACAATGAGCAGTTCTTC,CATSRGTSGRYNEQFF
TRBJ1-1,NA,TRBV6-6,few,TGTGCCAGCAGCTTACTAGGGGCTGAAGCTTTCTTT,CASSLLGAEAFF
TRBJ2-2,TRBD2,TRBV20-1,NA,TGCAGTGCTAGAGGACTAGCGGGGGCCGTGAACACCGGGGAGCTGTTTTTT,CSARGLAGAVNTGELFF
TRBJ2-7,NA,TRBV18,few,TGTGCCAGCTCACCAGGGCAAGAACCCTACGAGCAGTACTTC,CASSPGQEPYEQYF
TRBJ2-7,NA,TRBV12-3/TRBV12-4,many,TGTGCCAGCAGTTTCAGAAACTACGAGCAGTACTTC,CASSFRNYEQYF
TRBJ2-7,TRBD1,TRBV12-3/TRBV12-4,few,TGTGCCAGCAGTCCACCGACAGGGGGGCTTTGGGAGCAGTACTTC,CASSPPTGGLWEQYF
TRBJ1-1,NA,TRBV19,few,TGTGCCAGCAAGCGACAGATGAACACTGAAGCTTTCTTT,CASKRQMNTEAFF
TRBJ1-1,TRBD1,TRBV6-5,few,TGTGCCAGCAACTCGGGACAGGGGGAAGCTTTCTTT,CASNSGQGEAFF
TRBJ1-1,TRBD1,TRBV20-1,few,TGCAGTGCTAGAGAACAGGGGAATGAAGCTTTCTTT,CSAREQGNEAFF
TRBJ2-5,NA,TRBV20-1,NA,TGCAGTGCTAGAGGGGTGACCCAAGAGACCCAGTACTTC,CSARGVTQETQYF
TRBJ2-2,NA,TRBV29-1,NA,TGCAGCGTCCCGGGACTCCAAAACACCGGGGAGCTGTTTTTT,CSVPGLQNTGELFF
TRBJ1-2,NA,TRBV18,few,TGTGCCAGCTCACCAATGATAGGGCTGGATGGCTACACCTTC,CASSPMIGLDGYTF
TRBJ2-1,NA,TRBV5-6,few,TGTGCCAGCAGCTTAGGTGTCTCCTACAATGAGCAGTTCTTC,CASSLGVSYNEQFF
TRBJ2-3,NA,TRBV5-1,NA,TGCGCCAGCAGCTTGGTTCAGGGGACCACAGATACGCAGTATTTT,CASSLVQGTTDTQYF
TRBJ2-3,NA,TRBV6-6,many,TGTGCCAGCAGCTCCAGACGGGATACGCAGTATTTT,CASSSRRDTQYF
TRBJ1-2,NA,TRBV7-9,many,NA,CASSFGPGNTF
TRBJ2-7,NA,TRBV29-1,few,TGCAGCGTTGCCTCCCAGGGATACGAGCAGTACTTC,CSVASQGYEQYF
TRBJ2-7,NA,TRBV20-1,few,TGCAGTGCTAGTCGGCAGGGGATGGGGCAGTACTTC,CSASRQGMGQYF
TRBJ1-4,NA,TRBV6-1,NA,TGTGCCACTCAACGAGGACCAACTAATGAAAAACTGTTTTTT,CATQRGPTNEKLFF
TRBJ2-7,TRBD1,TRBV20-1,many,TGCAGTGCCCCCCGGACAGGGGGAGCCGAGCAGTACTTC,CSAPRTGGAEQYF
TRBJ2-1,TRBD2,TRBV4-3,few,TGCGCCAGCAGCCAAGGAGCAGGGCTAGCGGGCAAGCAGTTCTTC,CASSQGAGLAGKQFF
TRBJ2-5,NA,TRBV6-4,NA,TGTGCCAGCAGAGAAATCCTGGCCCCACAAGAGACCCAGTACTTC,CASREILAPQETQYF
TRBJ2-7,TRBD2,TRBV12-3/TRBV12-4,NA,TGTGCCAGCAGTCCATCCCGGGGAGCGGGAGTAGGTTACGAGCAGTACTTC,CASSPSRGAGVGYEQYF